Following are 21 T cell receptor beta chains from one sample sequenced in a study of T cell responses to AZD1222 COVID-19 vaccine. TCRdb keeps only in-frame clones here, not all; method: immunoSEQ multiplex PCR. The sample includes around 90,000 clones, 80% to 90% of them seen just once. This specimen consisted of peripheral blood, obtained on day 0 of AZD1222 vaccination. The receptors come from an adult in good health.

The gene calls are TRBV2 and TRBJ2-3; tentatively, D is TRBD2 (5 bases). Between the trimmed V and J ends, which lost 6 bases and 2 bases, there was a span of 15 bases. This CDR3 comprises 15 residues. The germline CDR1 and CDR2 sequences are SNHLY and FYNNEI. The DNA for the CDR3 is TGTGCCAGCAGGGACTTCCGAGGGCCCACAGATACGCAGTATTTT. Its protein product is CASRDFRGPTDTQYF.

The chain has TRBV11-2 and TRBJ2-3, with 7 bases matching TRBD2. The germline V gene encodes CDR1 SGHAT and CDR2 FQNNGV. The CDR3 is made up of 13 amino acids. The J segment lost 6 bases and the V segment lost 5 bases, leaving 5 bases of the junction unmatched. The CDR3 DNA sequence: TGTGCCAGCAGCACACCCGGGGGGGATACGCAGTATTTT. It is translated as CASSTPGGDTQYF.

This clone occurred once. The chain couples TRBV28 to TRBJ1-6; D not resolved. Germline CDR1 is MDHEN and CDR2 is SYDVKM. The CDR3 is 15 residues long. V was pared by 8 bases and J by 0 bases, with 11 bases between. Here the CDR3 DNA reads TGTGCCAGCCGCAGCGCGAGCTCCTATAATTCACCCCTCCACTTT. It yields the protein CASRSASSYNSPLHF.

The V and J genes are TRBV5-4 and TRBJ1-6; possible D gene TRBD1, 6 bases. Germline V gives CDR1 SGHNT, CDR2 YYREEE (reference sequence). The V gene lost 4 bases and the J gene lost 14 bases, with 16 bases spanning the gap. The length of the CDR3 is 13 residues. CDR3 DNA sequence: TGTGCCAGCAGCCCGGGGGGCTGGACGGCCCTCCACTTT. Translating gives CASSPGGWTALHF.

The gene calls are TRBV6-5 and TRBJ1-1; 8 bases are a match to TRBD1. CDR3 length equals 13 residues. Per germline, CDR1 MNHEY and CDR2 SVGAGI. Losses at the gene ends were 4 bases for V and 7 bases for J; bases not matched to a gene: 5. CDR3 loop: CASSFDRGGEAFF. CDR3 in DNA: TGTGCCAGCAGTTTCGACAGGGGAGGTGAAGCTTTCTTT.

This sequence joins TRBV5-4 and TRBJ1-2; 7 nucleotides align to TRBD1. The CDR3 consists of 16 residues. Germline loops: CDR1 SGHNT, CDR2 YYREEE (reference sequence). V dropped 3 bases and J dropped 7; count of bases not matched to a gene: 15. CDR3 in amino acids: CASSSGGATGNLGYTF. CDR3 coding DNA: TGTGCCAGCAGCTCTGGGGGGGCGACAGGGAATCTTGGCTACACCTTC.

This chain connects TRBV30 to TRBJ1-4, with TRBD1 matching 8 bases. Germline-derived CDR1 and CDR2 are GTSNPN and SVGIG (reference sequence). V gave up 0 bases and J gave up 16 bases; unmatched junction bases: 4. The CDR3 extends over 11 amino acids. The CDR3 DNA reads TGTGCCTGGAGTGTAGGACAGGGCCCGTTTTTT. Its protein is CAWSVGQGPFF.

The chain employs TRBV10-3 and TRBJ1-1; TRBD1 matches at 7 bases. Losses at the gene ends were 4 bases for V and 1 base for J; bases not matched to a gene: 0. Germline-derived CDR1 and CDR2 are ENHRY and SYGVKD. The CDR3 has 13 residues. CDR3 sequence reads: CAISGDRNTEAFF. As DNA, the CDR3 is TGTGCCATCAGTGGGGACAGGAACACTGAAGCTTTCTTT.

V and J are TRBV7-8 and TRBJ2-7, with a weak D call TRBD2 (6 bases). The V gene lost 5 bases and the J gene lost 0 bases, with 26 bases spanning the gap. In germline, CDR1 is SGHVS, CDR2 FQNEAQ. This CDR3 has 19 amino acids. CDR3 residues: CASSPLGWSGGLSSYEQYF. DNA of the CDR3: TGTGCCAGCAGCCCCCTGGGGTGGTCCGGGGGATTAAGCTCCTACGAGCAGTACTTC.

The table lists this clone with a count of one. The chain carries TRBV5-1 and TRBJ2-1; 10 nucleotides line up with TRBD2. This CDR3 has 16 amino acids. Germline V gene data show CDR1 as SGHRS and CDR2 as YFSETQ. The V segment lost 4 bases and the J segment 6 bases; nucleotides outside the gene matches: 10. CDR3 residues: CASSEEPGLASNEQFF. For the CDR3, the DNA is TGCGCCAGCAGCGAAGAGCCGGGACTAGCGAGCAATGAGCAGTTCTTC.

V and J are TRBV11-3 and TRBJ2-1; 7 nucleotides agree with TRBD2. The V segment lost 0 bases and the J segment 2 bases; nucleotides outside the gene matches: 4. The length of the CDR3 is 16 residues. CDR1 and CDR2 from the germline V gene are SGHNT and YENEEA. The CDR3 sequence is CASSLDGAGTYNEQFF. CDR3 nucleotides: TGTGCCAGCAGCTTAGATGGAGCGGGAACCTACAATGAGCAGTTCTTC.

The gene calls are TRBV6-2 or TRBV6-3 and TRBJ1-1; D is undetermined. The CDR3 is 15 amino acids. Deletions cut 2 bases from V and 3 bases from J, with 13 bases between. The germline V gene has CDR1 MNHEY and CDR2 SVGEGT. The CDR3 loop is CASSYVMGRDTEAFF. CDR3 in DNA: TGTGCCAGCAGTTACGTGATGGGGAGAGACACTGAAGCTTTCTTT.

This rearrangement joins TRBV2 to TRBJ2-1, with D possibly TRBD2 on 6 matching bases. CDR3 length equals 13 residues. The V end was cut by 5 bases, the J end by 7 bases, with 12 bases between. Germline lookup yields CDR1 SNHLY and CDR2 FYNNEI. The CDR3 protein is CASSPGLGNEQFF. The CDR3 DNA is TGTGCCAGCAGTCCGGGACTCGGAAATGAGCAGTTCTTC.

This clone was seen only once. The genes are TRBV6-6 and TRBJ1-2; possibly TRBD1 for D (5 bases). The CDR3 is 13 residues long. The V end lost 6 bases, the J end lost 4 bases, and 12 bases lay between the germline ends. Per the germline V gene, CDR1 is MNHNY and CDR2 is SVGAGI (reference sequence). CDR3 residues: CASSYLDSYGYTF. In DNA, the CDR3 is TGTGCCAGCAGCTATTTAGACAGCTATGGCTACACCTTC.

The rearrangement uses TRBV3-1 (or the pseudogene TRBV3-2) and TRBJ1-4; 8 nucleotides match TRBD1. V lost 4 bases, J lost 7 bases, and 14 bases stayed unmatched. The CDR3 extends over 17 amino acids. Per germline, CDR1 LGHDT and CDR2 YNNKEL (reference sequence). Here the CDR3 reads CASSRMDRAGAREKLFF. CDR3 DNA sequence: TGTGCCAGCAGCCGAATGGACAGGGCGGGAGCTCGTGAAAAACTGTTTTTT.

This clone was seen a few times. The DNA of the CDR3 is TGTGCCAGCAGCGTAGAGGGGGGAGGAACTAATGAAAAACTGTTTTTT. Translated, it gives CASSVEGGGTNEKLFF. The chain couples TRBV9 to TRBJ1-4; D may be TRBD1 (6 bases). The germline V gene encodes CDR1 SGDLS and CDR2 YYNGEE. The CDR3 has 16 residues. V shed 0 bases and J shed 1 base, with 10 bases lying between them.

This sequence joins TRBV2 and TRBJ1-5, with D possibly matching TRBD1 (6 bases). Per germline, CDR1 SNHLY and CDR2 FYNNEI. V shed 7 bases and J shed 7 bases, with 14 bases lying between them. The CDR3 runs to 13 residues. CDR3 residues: CASIGTRGQPQHF. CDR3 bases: TGTGCCAGCATTGGGACAAGGGGACAGCCCCAGCATTTT.

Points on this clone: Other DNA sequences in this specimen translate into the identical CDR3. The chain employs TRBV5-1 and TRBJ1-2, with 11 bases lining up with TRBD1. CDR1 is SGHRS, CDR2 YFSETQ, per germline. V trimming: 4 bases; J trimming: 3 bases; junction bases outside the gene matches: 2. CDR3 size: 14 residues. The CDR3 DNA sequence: TGCGCCAGCAGCGCGGGACAGGGGGACTATGGCTACACCTTC. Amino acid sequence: CASSAGQGDYGYTF.

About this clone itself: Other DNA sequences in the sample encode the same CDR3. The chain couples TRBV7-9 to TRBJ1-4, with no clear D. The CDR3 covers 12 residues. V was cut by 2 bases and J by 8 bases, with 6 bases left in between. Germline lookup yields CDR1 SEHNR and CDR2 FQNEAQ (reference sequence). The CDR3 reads CASSLLGEKLFF. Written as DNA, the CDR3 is TGTGCCAGCAGCTTATTAGGCGAAAAACTGTTTTTT.

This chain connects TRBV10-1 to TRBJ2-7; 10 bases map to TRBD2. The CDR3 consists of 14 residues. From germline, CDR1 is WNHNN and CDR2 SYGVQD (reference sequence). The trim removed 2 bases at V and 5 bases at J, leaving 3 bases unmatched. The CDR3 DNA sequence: TGCGCCAGCAGTGAGACTAGCGGGGCCAACGAGCAGTACTTC. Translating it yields CASSETSGANEQYF.

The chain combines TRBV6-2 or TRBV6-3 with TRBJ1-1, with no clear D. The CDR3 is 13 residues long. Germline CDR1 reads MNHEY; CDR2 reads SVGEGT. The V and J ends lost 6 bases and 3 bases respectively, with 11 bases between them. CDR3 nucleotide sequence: TGTGCCAGCAGCCCGGCGCGGGACACTGAAGCTTTCTTT. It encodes CASSPARDTEAFF.